What follows are 22 T cell receptor beta chains derived from one specimen sequenced in a study of T cells in Graves' hyperthyroidism and ophthalmopathy. RNA transcripts provided the source from which TCR beta CDR3 regions were amplified. RT-PCR in the first round (using the HTBI primer set) targeted the TCR CDR3. Via MiXCR, TCRdb re-called the multiplex PCR reads, giving one row per CDR3 protein. The data hold roughly 300,000 distinct CDR3 sequences, with approximately 14% observed a single time. The specimen sequenced was blood. The receptors originated from a woman aged 25 to 45 with Graves' hyperthyroidism.

This clonotype occurred a few times. The chain employs TRBV15 and TRBJ1-5; no clear D. The V end was cut by 10 bases, the J end by 0 bases, with 13 bases between. CDR1 is LNHNV, CDR2 YYDKDF, per germline (reference sequence). The CDR3 extends over 14 amino acids. As DNA, the CDR3 is TGTGCCAGTACGCTGGGCTATAGCAATCAGCCCCAGCATTTT. This codes for CASTLGYSNQPQHF.

This chain links TRBV29-1 with TRBJ2-1; 9 bases line up with TRBD2. The CDR3 sequence is 18 residues long. CDR1 and CDR2 (germline): SQVTM, ANQGSEA. Trimming cost V 4 bases and J 15 bases; bases outside gene matches: 28. The CDR3 region is CSVVLAGGLATMSSPAFF. The CDR3 bases are TGCAGCGTTGTGCTGGCGGGAGGGCTCGCTACAATGAGCAGTCCGGCGTTCTTC.

This clonotype was seen only a few times. This chain connects TRBV12-3 or TRBV12-4 to TRBJ1-2; D ambiguous. Trimming took 8 bases from V and 8 from J, leaving 15 bases between them. There are 12 residues in the CDR3. Here the CDR3 reads CASSTPAGGYTF. CDR3 nucleotides: TGTGCCAGCTCTACCCCCGCGGGGGGCTACACCTTC.

The sample holds many counts of this clonotype. This chain joins TRBV12-3 or TRBV12-4 and TRBJ2-3, with 7 nucleotides matching TRBD2. The CDR3 totals 12 residues. Trimming took 7 bases from V and 5 from J; bases not matched to a gene: 3. CDR3 nucleotide sequence: TGTGCCAGCATCGGGGAGGGAGATACGCAGTATTTT. Translated, it gives CASIGEGDTQYF.

This chain connects TRBV20-1 to TRBJ2-7; 9 bases line up with TRBD2. V gave up 6 bases and J gave up 2 bases; unmatched junction bases: 5. The V gene's germline CDR1 is DFQATT and CDR2 SNEGSKA (reference sequence). CDR3 size: 13 residues. This CDR3 reads CSASTSGAYEQYF. The CDR3 coding sequence is TGCAGTGCCTCGACTAGCGGAGCCTACGAGCAGTACTTC.

This clonotype was observed many times. The CDR3 loop reads CASSWGQALQPQHF. The CDR3 nucleotides are TGTGCCAGCAGTTGGGGACAGGCTCTTCAGCCCCAGCATTTT. The rearrangement uses TRBV28 and TRBJ1-5, with 8 bases matching TRBD1. The ends lost 4 bases at V and 6 bases at J; junction bases unmatched: 5. The CDR3 has 14 amino acids. CDR1 is MDHEN, CDR2 SYDVKM, per germline.

A few counts support this clonotype. V and J are TRBV3-1 and TRBJ1-5; TRBD1 aligns across 8 bases. CDR3 size: 13 residues. The germline CDR1 and CDR2 sequences are LGHDT and YNNKEL (reference sequence). V dropped 4 bases and J dropped 4; count of bases not matched to a gene: 0. The CDR3 here is CASSRQGNQPQHF. CDR3 in DNA: TGTGCCAGCAGCCGACAGGGGAATCAGCCCCAGCATTTT.

This clonotype was observed a handful of times. The rearrangement links TRBV3-1 to TRBJ2-1; the D is unclear. Trimming stripped 1 base from V and 7 bases from J, with 8 bases between. The CDR3 sequence is 13 residues long. The germline V gene has CDR1 LGHDT and CDR2 YNNKEL (reference sequence). The CDR3 DNA reads TGTGCCAGCAGCCAAGCACTGGAGAATGAGCAGTTCTTC. This translates into CASSQALENEQFF.

This clonotype has ten or more counts. The V and J genes are TRBV28 and TRBJ2-7; D call uncertain. Germline CDR1 reads MDHEN; CDR2 reads SYDVKM. The CDR3 spans 16 residues. V gave up 5 bases and J gave up 0 bases, with 17 bases separating them. The CDR3 is CASSPMDARSSYEQYF. The CDR3 DNA reads TGTGCCAGCAGTCCCATGGACGCCAGAAGCTCCTACGAGCAGTACTTC.

The gene calls are TRBV20-1 and TRBJ2-1; TRBD2 aligns across 8 bases. This CDR3 is built from 16 residues. Germline CDR1 is DFQATT and CDR2 is SNEGSKA (reference sequence). The J segment lost 1 base and the V segment lost 5 bases, leaving 10 bases of the junction unmatched. The CDR3 DNA follows: TGCAGTGCTCCCAGCGGGAGAGGAGGGTCCTACAATGAGCAGTTCTTC. Encoded protein: CSAPSGRGGSYNEQFF.

This clonotype was detected ten times or more. The chain recombines TRBV2 with TRBJ1-1, with D maybe TRBD1 (6 bases). The CDR3 has 15 amino acids. V dropped 8 bases and J dropped 4 bases, with 20 bases sitting between them. Germline V gives CDR1 SNHLY, CDR2 FYNNEI. This CDR3 is CASRLRRGSVTEAFF. Written as DNA, the CDR3 is TGTGCCAGCCGATTAAGAAGGGGGTCGGTCACTGAAGCTTTCTTT.

V and J are TRBV30 and TRBJ2-7, with 10 bases lining up with TRBD2. CDR1 and CDR2 from the germline V gene are GTSNPN and SVGIG (reference sequence). With V trimmed by 7 bases and J by 0 bases, 12 bases remained unmatched. CDR3 size: 16 residues. In DNA, the CDR3 is TGTGCCTCCTCAAACAAACTAGCGGGGTTCTCCTACGAGCAGTACTTC. Amino acid sequence: CASSNKLAGFSYEQYF.

This clonotype came up many times. The V and J genes are TRBV3-1 and TRBJ2-7; weak D call: TRBD2 (6 bases). V was shortened by 4 bases and J by 3 bases, with 13 bases between the two germline ends. CDR1 and CDR2 (germline): LGHDT, YNNKEL (reference sequence). There are 14 residues in the CDR3. The CDR3 DNA is TGTGCCAGCAGCCTCAGTTGGGGGGACTACGAGCAGTACTTC. It is translated as CASSLSWGDYEQYF.

The chain joins TRBV29-1 to TRBJ1-1; D is undetermined. Looked up from germline, CDR1 is SQVTM and CDR2 is ANQGSEA. This CDR3 is 12 amino acids long. Trimming removed 5 bases from V and 2 bases from J, with 9 bases in between. In DNA form, the CDR3 reads TGCAGCGTTTCCGCCCGCAACACTGAAGCTTTCTTT. Amino acids: CSVSARNTEAFF.

The gene calls are TRBV30 and TRBJ1-1, with unresolved D. Germline V gives CDR1 GTSNPN, CDR2 SVGIG (reference sequence). V was clipped by 4 bases and J by 4 bases, with 10 bases between them. The CDR3 is 12 residues long. CDR3 sequence (DNA): TGTGCCTGGAATGGCCAAGTCACTGAAGCTTTCTTT. Translating gives CAWNGQVTEAFF.

The chain combines TRBV18 with TRBJ2-7; 9 bases match TRBD1. The CDR3 runs 15 residues. V dropped 5 bases and J dropped 1; count of bases not matched to a gene: 6. CDR1 and CDR2 (germline): KGHSH, LQKENI. Here the CDR3 reads CASSGPGTGSYEQYF. The CDR3, as DNA: TGTGCCAGCTCAGGCCCGGGGACAGGGTCCTACGAGCAGTACTTC.

A note on this clonotype: This may come from a read error, since a much larger clone is one base off. V is TRBV6-5 and J is TRBJ2-1; D not resolved. V shed 0 bases and J shed 12 bases, with 12 bases lying between them. CDR1 MNHEY and CDR2 SVGAGI come from the germline V gene. The CDR3 extends over 13 amino acids. This chain's CDR3 is CASSYSKRHGQFF. The CDR3 coding sequence is TGTGCCAGCAGTTACTCGAAGCGCCATGGGCAGTTCTTC.

This sequence joins TRBV30 and TRBJ2-1; D is ambiguous. V shed 1 base and J shed 8 bases, with 3 bases lying between them. Per germline, CDR1 GTSNPN and CDR2 SVGIG (reference sequence). The CDR3 contains 10 residues. The CDR3 protein is CAWSGYEQFF. As DNA, the CDR3 is TGTGCCTGGAGTGGATATGAGCAGTTCTTC.

This clonotype was counted ten times or more. The chain employs TRBV27 and TRBJ2-5, with 9 bases aligning to TRBD2. CDR3 size: 15 residues. Germline CDR1 and CDR2: MNHEY and SMNVEV (reference sequence). Germline trimming cut 3 bases from V and 5 bases from J; bases unmatched to any gene: 7. For the CDR3, the DNA is TGTGCCAGCAGTTTCGGTGTAGCGGGAGTGGAGACCCAGTACTTC. Translation gives CASSFGVAGVETQYF.

The chain joins TRBV19 to TRBJ2-1; the D gene is possibly TRBD2 (5 bases). Germline V CDR1 and CDR2: LNHDA, SQIVND (reference sequence). The CDR3 sequence is 12 residues long. Trimming stripped 4 bases from V and 9 bases from J, with 10 bases between. CDR3 nucleotide sequence: TGTGCCAGTAGTACCGGACTGGGTGAGCAGTTCTTC. This encodes CASSTGLGEQFF.

The chain is built from TRBV4-3 and TRBJ2-7; a weak D match, TRBD2 (6 bases). The CDR3 extends over 15 amino acids. Germline CDR1 reads LGHNA; CDR2 reads YSLEER. V was trimmed by 2 bases and J by 0 bases, leaving 11 bases between them. CDR3 nucleotide sequence: TGCGCCAGCAGCCAATACCAGGGAGGCTCCTACGAGCAGTACTTC. This gives the protein CASSQYQGGSYEQYF.

V is TRBV5-6 and J is TRBJ2-1; 11 positions match TRBD1. Unmatched junction bases numbered 7, after V lost 2 bases and J lost 12 bases. The V gene's germline CDR1 is SGHDT and CDR2 YYEEEE. The CDR3 has 14 residues. The CDR3 bases are TGTGCCAGCAGCTTTGGGACAGGGGGGCTTGGGCAGTTCTTC. Its protein is CASSFGTGGLGQFF.